This T cell receptor (beta chain) was identified in a study of OX40 agonist ivuxolimab in advanced cancers. About the full investigation: Ivuxolimab was a fully human IgG2 agonistic monoclonal antibody targeting the costimulatory receptor OX40 (CD134). Of the 50 to 55 dose-escalation patients, hepatocellular carcinoma was present in roughly 19, melanoma in around 15, renal cell carcinoma in 9 and head and neck cancer in 9. Patients were allowed to have had prior anti-PD-1, anti-PD-L1 or anti-CTLA-4 therapy, and approximately 39% of the dose-escalation patients had been treated with checkpoint inhibitors. Partial responses occurred in three dose-escalation patients: two with cutaneous melanoma and one with hepatocellular carcinoma. The purpose of peripheral TCRbeta sequencing was to test whether ivuxolimab changed TCR sequence diversity and led to clonal T-cell expansion. In the dose-escalation cohort, more than 75% of patients were male, and the mean age was around 60 years, with a range of about 23 to 85. The monotherapy dose-escalation portion (N = 52 patients) of the phase I ivuxolimab trial is reported in the paper. Intravenous ivuxolimab was administered to patients every 2 weeks at six dose levels: 0.01, 0.1, 0.3, 1.5, 3 and 10 mg/kg. Study-level results and caveats: Antigen specificity was not determined for the clonally expanded peripheral T cells. Low levels of normalized T-cell clonal expansion were also seen in some patients who did not respond. Partial responders in the 0.1-3.0 mg/kg groups had among the lowest normalized peripheral clonal expansion, especially among CD8+ T cells. After ivuxolimab, CD8+ T cells had more expanded clones than CD4+ T cells on average. Clonal expansion of both CD4+ and CD8+ blood T cells was observed from baseline to week 6 at doses 0.1 to 3.0 mg/kg.

Genomic DNA was extracted from sorted cells for sequencing of the TCRbeta CDR3 region. The immunoSEQ Assay was used to sequence the TCRbeta CDR3 regions. This is the immuneACCESS table as TCRdb keeps it, with only in-frame sequences that have V and J called. A part of the clones is gone; compared with another copy, unresolved V genes explain less than half, and the rest is unexplained. Counted in this sample were tens of thousands of clones; 85% to 90% of them appeared once. In total, the top ten clones hold less than 2% of the sample. About this clone itself: The specificity of this receptor is unknown. There are no base qualities to consult, and no much larger clone falls within one base.

Patients with a history of autoimmune disease or receiving systemic immunosuppression were excluded from the trial. In every dose cohort, peripheral blood was drawn for TCR sequencing at baseline, cycle 4 day 1, and cycle 7 day 1. The samples were drawn from a first-in-human, open-label, multicenter phase I dose-escalation trial of ivuxolimab. The trial enrolled adults with locally advanced or metastatic head and neck squamous cell, hepatocellular, melanoma or renal cell carcinoma. CD4+ and CD8+ T cells were sorted separately from peripheral blood before TCR sequencing. The clonotype comes from an adult with an advanced solid tumor such as melanoma, head and neck, liver or kidney cancer. The sample was CD4+ or CD8+ T cells sorted from blood, taken in a trial of the OX40 agonist ivuxolimab.

This receptor carries the CDR3 CASSLGERALTYEQYF. The DNA sequence follows: TGTGCCAGCAGCTTGGGGGAAAGGGCTTTGACCTACGAGCAGTACTTC. The chain is encoded by TRBV5-6 joined to TRBJ2-7, with the D gene uncertain. Relative to germline, V is 0 bases shorter and J is 2 bases shorter, with 15 bases between their ends. The CDR3 covers 16 residues, taking in both the cysteine and the phenylalanine. The only DNA kept is the CDR3, 48 bases in frame from the first base. CDR1 and CDR2 (SGHDT, YYEEEE) derive from the germline V gene.